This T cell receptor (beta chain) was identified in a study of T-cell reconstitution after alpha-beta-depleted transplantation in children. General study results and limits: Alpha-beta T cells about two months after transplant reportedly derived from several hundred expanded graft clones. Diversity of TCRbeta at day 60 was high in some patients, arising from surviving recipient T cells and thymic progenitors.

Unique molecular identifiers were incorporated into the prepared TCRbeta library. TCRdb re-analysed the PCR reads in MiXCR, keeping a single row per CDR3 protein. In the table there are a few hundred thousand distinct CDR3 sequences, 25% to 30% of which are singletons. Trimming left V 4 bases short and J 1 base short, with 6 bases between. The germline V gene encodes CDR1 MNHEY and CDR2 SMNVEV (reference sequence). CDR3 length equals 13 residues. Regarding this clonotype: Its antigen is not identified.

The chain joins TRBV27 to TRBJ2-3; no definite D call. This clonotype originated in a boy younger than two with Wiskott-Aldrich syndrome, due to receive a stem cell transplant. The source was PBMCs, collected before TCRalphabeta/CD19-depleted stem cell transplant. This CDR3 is CASSYKRTDTQYF. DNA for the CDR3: TGTGCCAGCAGTTACAAGCGCACAGATACGCAGTATTTT.